The 7 T cell receptor beta chains in this list originate from one sample, sequenced in a study of stem cell transplantation in POMP-related autoinflammatory disease. Overall study results and limits: Unique TRB V-J gene pairings were limited in number in patients with PRAID. Across all analyzed T-cell subsets, patients with PRAID tended toward reduced diversity and increased clonality.

These TCRs' antigens remain unknown. Assay: immunoSEQ multiplex PCR; the TCRdb copy retains only in-frame clones and omits some. There are 8,600 or so clones in the sample; approximately 90% occur only once, and roughly 2.6% lies in the top ten. Sequencing used CD8+ T cells from PBMCs, obtained before stem cell transplantation. The receptors derive from a human donor with POMP-related autoinflammation and immune dysregulation (PRAID).

DNA of the CDR3: TGCGCCAGCAGCCAAGTAGAGACGCAGCGTTACGAGCAGTACTTC. This encodes CASSQVETQRYEQYF. The chain carries TRBV4-1 and TRBJ2-7; no firm D call. The V end was cut by 1 base, the J end by 4 bases, with 14 bases between. Per germline, CDR1 MGHRA and CDR2 YSYEKL. The CDR3 has 15 residues.

This sequence joins TRBV30 and TRBJ1-6; 7 bases are a match to TRBD1. CDR3 length: 12 residues. CDR1 and CDR2 from the germline V gene are GTSNPN and SVGIG (reference sequence). Trimming took 7 bases from V and 9 from J; bases not matched to a gene: 6. The CDR3 DNA is TGTGCCTCCGACAGGGACGGTTCACCCCTCCACTTT. This codes for CASDRDGSPLHF.

V gene TRBV15 combines with J gene TRBJ1-1, with TRBD1 as a possible D gene (6 bases). The CDR3 runs to 13 residues. The germline V gene has CDR1 LNHNV and CDR2 YYDKDF (reference sequence). The V end lost 5 bases, the J end lost 4 bases, and 11 bases lay between the germline ends. The CDR3 here is CATSPDSSTEAFF. CDR3 sequence (DNA): TGTGCCACCAGCCCGGACAGCTCCACTGAAGCTTTCTTT.

The genes are TRBV15 and TRBJ2-7; TRBD1 aligns across 12 bases. J was trimmed by 3 bases and V by 5 bases; bases with no gene match: 5. CDR1 is LNHNV and CDR2 is YYDKDF in the germline V gene (reference sequence). This CDR3 contains 15 residues. The CDR3 sequence: CATSARDRGRYEQYF. The CDR3 coding sequence is TGTGCCACCAGCGCCCGGGACAGGGGGCGCTACGAGCAGTACTTC.

The chain recombines TRBV6-1 with TRBJ1-2; D is undetermined. The CDR3 runs to 11 residues. Germline assignment: CDR1 MNHNS and CDR2 SASEGT. Trimming took 11 bases from V and 2 from J, leaving 9 bases between them. The CDR3 here is CAHGRNYGYTF. The CDR3 nucleotides read TGTGCCCACGGACGGAACTATGGCTACACCTTC.

The J gene is TRBJ2-7, the V gene TRBV9, with a tentative D call TRBD2 (6 bases). This CDR3 region has 13 residues. Trimming removed 2 bases from V and 5 bases from J, with 11 bases in between. Per the germline V gene, CDR1 is SGDLS and CDR2 is YYNGEE. Here the CDR3 reads CASSVGGNHEQYF. The DNA for the CDR3 is TGTGCCAGCAGCGTCGGAGGGAACCACGAGCAGTACTTC.

The V call is TRBV5-4, the J call TRBJ2-7, with a tentative D call TRBD2 (5 bases). Per the germline V gene, CDR1 is SGHNT and CDR2 is YYREEE (reference sequence). Trimming removed 0 bases at V and 3 bases at J, with 7 bases between. The CDR3 contains 13 residues. The CDR3 loop reads CASSLARGYEQYF. The CDR3 nucleotides read TGTGCCAGCAGCTTGGCCCGGGGCTACGAGCAGTACTTC.